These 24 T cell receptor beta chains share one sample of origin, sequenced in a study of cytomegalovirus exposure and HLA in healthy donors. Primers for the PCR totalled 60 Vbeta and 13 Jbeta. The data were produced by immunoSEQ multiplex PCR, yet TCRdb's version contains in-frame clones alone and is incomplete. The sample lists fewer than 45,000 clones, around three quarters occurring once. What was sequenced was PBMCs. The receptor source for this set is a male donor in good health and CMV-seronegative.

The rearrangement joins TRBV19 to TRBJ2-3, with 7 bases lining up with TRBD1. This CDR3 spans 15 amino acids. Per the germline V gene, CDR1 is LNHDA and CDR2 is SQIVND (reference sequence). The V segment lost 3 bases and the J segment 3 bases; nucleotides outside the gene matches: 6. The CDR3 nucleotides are TGTGCCAGTAGTATGGGACAGCCCCAGACAGATACGCAGTATTTT. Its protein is CASSMGQPQTDTQYF.

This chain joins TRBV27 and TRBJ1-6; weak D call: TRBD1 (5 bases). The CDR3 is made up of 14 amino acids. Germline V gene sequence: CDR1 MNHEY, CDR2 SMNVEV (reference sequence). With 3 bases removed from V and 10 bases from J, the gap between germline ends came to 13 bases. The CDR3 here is CASSLGRRVSPLHF. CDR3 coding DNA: TGTGCCAGCAGTTTGGGACGGAGGGTCTCACCCCTCCACTTT.

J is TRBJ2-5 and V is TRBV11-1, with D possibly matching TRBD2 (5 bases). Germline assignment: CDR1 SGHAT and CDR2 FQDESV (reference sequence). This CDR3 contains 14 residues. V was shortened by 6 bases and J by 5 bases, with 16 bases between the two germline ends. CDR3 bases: TGTGCCAGCAGAAAAGGAGGCTGGTCGGAGACCCAGTACTTC. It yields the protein CASRKGGWSETQYF.

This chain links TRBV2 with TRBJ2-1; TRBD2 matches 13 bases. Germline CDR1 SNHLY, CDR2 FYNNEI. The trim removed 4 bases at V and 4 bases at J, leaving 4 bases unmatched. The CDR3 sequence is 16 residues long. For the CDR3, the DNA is TGTGCCAGCAGTGGACTAGCGGGAGGTGTGTACAATGAGCAGTTCTTC. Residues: CASSGLAGGVYNEQFF. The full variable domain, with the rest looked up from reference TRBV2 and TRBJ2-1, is EPEVTQTPSHQVTQMGQEVILRCVPISNHLYFYWYRQILGQKVEFLVSFYNNEISEKSEIFDDQFSVERPDGSNFTLKIRSTKLEDSAMYFCASSGLAGGVYNEQFFGPGTRLTVL.

The DNA for the CDR3 is TGTGCCAGCAGCTTGGGGGACAGGGTGGGGGAGCAGTACTTC. Translated: CASSLGDRVGEQYF. The rearrangement links TRBV5-6 to TRBJ2-7, with TRBD1 matching over 9 bases. In germline, CDR1 is SGHDT, CDR2 YYEEEE. The CDR3 spans 14 residues. V dropped 0 bases and J dropped 7; count of bases not matched to a gene: 5.

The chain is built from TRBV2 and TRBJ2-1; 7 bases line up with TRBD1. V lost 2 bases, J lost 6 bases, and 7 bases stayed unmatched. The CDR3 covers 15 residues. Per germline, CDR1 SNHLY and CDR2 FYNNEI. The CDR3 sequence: CASSENTGVVNEQFF. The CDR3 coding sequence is TGTGCCAGCAGTGAAAATACAGGGGTGGTCAATGAGCAGTTCTTC.

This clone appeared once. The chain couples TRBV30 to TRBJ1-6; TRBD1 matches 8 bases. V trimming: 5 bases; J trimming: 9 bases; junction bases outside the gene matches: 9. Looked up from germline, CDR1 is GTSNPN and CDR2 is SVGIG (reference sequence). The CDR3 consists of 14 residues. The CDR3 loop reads CAWVGQGLTSPLHF. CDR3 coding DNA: TGTGCCTGGGTCGGACAGGGCCTTACTTCACCCCTCCACTTT.

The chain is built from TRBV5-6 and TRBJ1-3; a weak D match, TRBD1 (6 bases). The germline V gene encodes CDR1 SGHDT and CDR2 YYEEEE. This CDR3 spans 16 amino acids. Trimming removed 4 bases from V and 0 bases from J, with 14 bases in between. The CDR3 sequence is CASSAQQGRSGNTIYF. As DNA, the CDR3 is TGTGCCAGCAGCGCCCAACAGGGACGCTCTGGAAACACCATATATTTT. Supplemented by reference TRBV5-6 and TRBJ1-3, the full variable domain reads DAGVTQSPTHLIKTRGQQVTLRCSPKSGHDTVSWYQQALGQGPQFIFQYYEEEERQRGNFPDRFSGHQFPNYSSELNVNALLLGDSALYLCASSAQQGRSGNTIYFGEGSWLTVV.

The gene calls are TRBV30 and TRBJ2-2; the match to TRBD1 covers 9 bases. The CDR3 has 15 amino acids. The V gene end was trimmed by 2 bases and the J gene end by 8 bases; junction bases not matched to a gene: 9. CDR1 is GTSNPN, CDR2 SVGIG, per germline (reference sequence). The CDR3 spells CAWSKGWGQGGELFF. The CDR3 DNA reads TGTGCCTGGAGTAAAGGTTGGGGACAGGGTGGGGAGCTGTTTTTT.

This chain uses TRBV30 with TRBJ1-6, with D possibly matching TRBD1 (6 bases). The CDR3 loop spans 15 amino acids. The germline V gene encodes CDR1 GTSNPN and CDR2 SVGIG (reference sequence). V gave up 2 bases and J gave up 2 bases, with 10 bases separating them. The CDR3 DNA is TGTGCCTGGAGTCTGCAGGGGCCCTATAATTCACCCCTCCACTTT. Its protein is CAWSLQGPYNSPLHF.

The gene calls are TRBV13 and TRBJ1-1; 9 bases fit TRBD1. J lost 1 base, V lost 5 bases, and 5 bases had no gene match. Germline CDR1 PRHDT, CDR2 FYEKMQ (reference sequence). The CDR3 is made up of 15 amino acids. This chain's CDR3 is CASSPVTGGNTEAFF. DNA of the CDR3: TGTGCCAGCAGCCCGGTGACAGGGGGGAACACTGAAGCTTTCTTT.

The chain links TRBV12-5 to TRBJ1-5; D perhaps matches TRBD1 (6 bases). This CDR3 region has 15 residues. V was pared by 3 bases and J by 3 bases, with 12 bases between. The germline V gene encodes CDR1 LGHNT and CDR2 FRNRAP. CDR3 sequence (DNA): TGTGCTAGTGGTTTACGGGGGGCCTACAATCAGCCCCAGCATTTT. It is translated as CASGLRGAYNQPQHF.

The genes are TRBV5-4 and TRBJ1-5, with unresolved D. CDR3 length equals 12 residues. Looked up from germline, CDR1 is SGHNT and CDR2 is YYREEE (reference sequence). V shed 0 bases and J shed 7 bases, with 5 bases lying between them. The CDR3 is CASSLDEQPQHF. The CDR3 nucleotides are TGTGCCAGCAGCTTGGATGAGCAGCCCCAGCATTTT.

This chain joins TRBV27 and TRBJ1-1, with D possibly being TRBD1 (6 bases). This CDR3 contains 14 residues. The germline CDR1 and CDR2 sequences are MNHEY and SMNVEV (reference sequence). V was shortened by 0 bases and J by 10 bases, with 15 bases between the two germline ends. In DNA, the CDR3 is TGTGCCAGCAGTTTATCGTCAGGGGCTAAGGGAGCTTTCTTT. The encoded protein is CASSLSSGAKGAFF.

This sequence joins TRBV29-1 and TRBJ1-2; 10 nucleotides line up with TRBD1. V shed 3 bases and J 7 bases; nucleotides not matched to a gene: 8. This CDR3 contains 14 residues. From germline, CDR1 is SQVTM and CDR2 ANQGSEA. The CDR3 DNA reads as TGCAGCGTTGAGGTGACAGGGGGCGCAGGTGGCTACACCTTC. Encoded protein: CSVEVTGGAGGYTF.

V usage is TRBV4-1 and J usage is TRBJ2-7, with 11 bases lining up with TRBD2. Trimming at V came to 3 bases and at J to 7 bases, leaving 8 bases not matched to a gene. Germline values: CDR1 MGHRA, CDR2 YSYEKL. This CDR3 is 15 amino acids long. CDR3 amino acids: CASSQVAGGPFEQYF. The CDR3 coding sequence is TGCGCCAGCAGCCAGGTAGCGGGAGGGCCTTTTGAGCAGTACTTC.

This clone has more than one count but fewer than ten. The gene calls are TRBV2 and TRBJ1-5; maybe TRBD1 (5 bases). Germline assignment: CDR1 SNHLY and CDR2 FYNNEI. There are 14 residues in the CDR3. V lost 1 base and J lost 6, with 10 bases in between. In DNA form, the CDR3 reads TGTGCCAGCAGTGAAGGGGAGGGGCGTCAGCCCCAGCATTTT. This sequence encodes CASSEGEGRQPQHF.

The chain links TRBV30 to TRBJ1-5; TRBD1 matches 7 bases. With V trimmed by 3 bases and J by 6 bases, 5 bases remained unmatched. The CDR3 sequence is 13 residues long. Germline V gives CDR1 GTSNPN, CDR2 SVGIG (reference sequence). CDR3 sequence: CAWSGTDPQPQHF. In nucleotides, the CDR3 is TGTGCCTGGAGCGGGACAGACCCTCAGCCCCAGCATTTT.

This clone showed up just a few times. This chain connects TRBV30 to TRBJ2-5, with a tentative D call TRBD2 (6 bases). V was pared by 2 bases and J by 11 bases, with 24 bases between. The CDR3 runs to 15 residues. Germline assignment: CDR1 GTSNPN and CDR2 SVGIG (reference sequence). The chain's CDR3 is CAWSKPRGGPLGQYF. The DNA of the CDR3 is TGTGCCTGGAGTAAGCCCCGGGGAGGTCCTCTGGGACAGTACTTC.

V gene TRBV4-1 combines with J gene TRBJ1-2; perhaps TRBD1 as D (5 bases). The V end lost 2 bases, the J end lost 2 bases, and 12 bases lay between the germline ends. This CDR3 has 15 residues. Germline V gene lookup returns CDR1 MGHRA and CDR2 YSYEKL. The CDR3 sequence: CASSQRTGVNYGYTF. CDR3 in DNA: TGCGCCAGCAGCCAACGTACGGGGGTGAACTATGGCTACACCTTC.

The CDR3 reads CASTTGNYGYTF. The CDR3 DNA reads TGTGCCAGTACTACAGGAAACTATGGCTACACCTTC. The chain is built from TRBV28 and TRBJ1-2; a possible D gene is TRBD1 (5 bases). From germline, CDR1 is MDHEN and CDR2 SYDVKM. CDR3 length: 12 residues. With 9 bases removed from V and 2 bases from J, the gap between germline ends came to 10 bases.

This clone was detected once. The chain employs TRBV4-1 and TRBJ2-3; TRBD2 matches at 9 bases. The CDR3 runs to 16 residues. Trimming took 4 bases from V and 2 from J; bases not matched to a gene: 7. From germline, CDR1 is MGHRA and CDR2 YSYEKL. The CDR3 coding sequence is TGCGCCAGCAGCCCTGGTAGCGGGGGATTCACAGATACGCAGTATTTT. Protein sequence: CASSPGSGGFTDTQYF.

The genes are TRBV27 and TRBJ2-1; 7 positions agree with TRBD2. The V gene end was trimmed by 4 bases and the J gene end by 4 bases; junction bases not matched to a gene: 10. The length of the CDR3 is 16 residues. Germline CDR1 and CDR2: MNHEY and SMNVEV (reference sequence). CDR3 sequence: CASSWARGSPYNEQFF. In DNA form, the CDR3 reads TGTGCCAGCAGTTGGGCCCGCGGGAGCCCGTACAATGAGCAGTTCTTC.

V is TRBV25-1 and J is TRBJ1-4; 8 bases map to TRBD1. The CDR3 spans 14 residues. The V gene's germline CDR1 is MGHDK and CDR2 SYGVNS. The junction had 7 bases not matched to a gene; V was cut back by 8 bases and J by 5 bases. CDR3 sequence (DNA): TGTGCCAGCGCCGACAGGGGAAAGAATGAAAAACTGTTTTTT. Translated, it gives CASADRGKNEKLFF. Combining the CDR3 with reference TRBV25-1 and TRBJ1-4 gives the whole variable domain EADIYQTPRYLVIGTGKKITLECSQTMGHDKMYWYQQDPGMELHLIHYSYGVNSTEKGDLSSESTVSRIRTEHFPLTLESARPSHTSQYLCASADRGKNEKLFFGSGTQLSVL.